This entry lists 14 T cell receptor beta chains sequenced from one sample in a study of T cell responses to AZD1222 COVID-19 vaccine. Produced via immunoSEQ multiplex PCR; TCRdb's table is partial and in-frame only. The sample consists of tens of thousands of clones, approximately 90% of them appearing once. The starting material was peripheral blood, obtained on day 0 of AZD1222 vaccination. All receptors come from an adult in good health.

V usage is TRBV27 and J usage is TRBJ1-2; TRBD1 agrees at 9 bases. Germline V CDR1 and CDR2: MNHEY, SMNVEV (reference sequence). The V segment lost 5 bases and the J segment 5 bases; nucleotides outside the gene matches: 12. The CDR3 has 16 residues. CDR3 residues: CASSAPEDRGGYGYTF. The CDR3 DNA follows: TGTGCCAGCAGTGCCCCCGAGGACAGGGGTGGTTATGGCTACACCTTC.

The J gene is TRBJ2-5, the V gene TRBV19, with D possibly matching TRBD1 (5 bases). The CDR3 is 13 amino acids. The V end was cut by 7 bases, the J end by 0 bases, with 9 bases between. Germline-derived CDR1 and CDR2 are LNHDA and SQIVND (reference sequence). CDR3 in DNA: TGTGCCAGTAAATTCAGGGACCAAGAGACCCAGTACTTC. Translation: CASKFRDQETQYF.

J is TRBJ2-7 and V is TRBV5-5, with D possibly being TRBD1 (6 bases). V lost 4 bases to trimming and J lost 4 bases, with 21 bases between them. The length of the CDR3 is 16 residues. Germline values: CDR1 SGHKS, CDR2 YYEKEE (reference sequence). The CDR3 is CASSHFPGDLDYEQYF. CDR3 DNA sequence: TGTGCCAGCAGCCATTTTCCAGGGGATTTGGATTACGAGCAGTACTTC.

The V and J genes are TRBV4-2 and TRBJ1-1; no firm D call. The CDR3 runs 17 residues. V was shortened by 1 base and J by 1 base, with 16 bases between the two germline ends. CDR1 and CDR2 (germline): LGHNA, YNFKEQ. The CDR3 is CASSQGEGLYPNTEAFF. DNA of the CDR3: TGTGCCAGCAGCCAAGGAGAGGGTTTGTACCCGAACACTGAAGCTTTCTTT.

The chain joins TRBV15 to TRBJ1-2; no reliable D call. V was pared by 0 bases and J by 2 bases, with 10 bases between. The CDR3 has 15 residues. Germline CDR1 and CDR2: LNHNV and YYDKDF (reference sequence). The CDR3 bases are TGTGCCACCAGCAGAGAAGACACTGGGAACTATGGCTACACCTTC. As protein: CATSREDTGNYGYTF.

The chain couples TRBV27 to TRBJ2-7; 10 bases map to TRBD1. Germline trimming cut 3 bases from V and 4 bases from J; bases unmatched to any gene: 3. CDR1 and CDR2 from the germline V gene are MNHEY and SMNVEV (reference sequence). The CDR3 is made up of 14 amino acids. Here the CDR3 DNA reads TGTGCCAGCAGTTTGGGGACAGGGGTTTACGAGCAGTACTTC. Translation: CASSLGTGVYEQYF.

V is TRBV2 and J is TRBJ1-2; 10 bases line up with TRBD1. Germline V gene data show CDR1 as SNHLY and CDR2 as FYNNEI. V was clipped by 6 bases and J by 6 bases; unmatched bases: 16. The CDR3 totals 17 residues. Here the CDR3 DNA reads TGTGCCAGCAGCCTAAAACAGGGACAGGGGACGAGTGATGGCTACACCTTC. Translation gives CASSLKQGQGTSDGYTF.

The rearrangement uses TRBV7-3 and TRBJ2-5; 8 bases are a match to TRBD1. CDR3 length: 17 residues. V was pared by 5 bases and J by 5 bases, with 16 bases of the junction left unmatched. CDR1 is SGHTA and CDR2 is FQGTGA in the germline V gene. Here the CDR3 DNA reads TGTGCCAGCAGCCCACTACCCGGACAGGGTAGGTGGGAGACCCAGTACTTC. Amino acids: CASSPLPGQGRWETQYF. Full variable domain (rest looked up from reference TRBV7-3 and TRBJ2-5): GAGVSQTPSNKVTEKGKYVELRCDPISGHTALYWYRQSLGQGPEFLIYFQGTGAADDSGLPNDRFFAVRPEGSVSTLKIQRTERGDSAVYLCASSPLPGQGRWETQYFGPGTRLLVL.

The genes are TRBV6-5 and TRBJ1-3, with D maybe TRBD1 (5 bases). The CDR3 contains 14 residues. V was trimmed by 3 bases and J by 5 bases, leaving 11 bases between them. The germline V gene has CDR1 MNHEY and CDR2 SVGAGI. CDR3 protein: CASSYTEGRNTIYF. CDR3 in DNA: TGTGCCAGCAGTTATACAGAGGGGAGAAACACCATATATTTT.

The chain couples TRBV6-5 to TRBJ2-5; unclear D gene. Germline lookup yields CDR1 MNHEY and CDR2 SVGAGI. The CDR3 extends over 13 amino acids. Trimming removed 6 bases from V and 3 bases from J, with 11 bases in between. The CDR3 region is CASSPRREETQYF. The CDR3 coding sequence is TGTGCCAGCAGCCCCCGCAGAGAAGAGACCCAGTACTTC.

V usage is TRBV19 and J usage is TRBJ2-2; 7 bases match TRBD1. The CDR3 is 15 amino acids. Germline CDR1 reads LNHDA; CDR2 reads SQIVND (reference sequence). J was trimmed by 5 bases and V by 6 bases; bases with no gene match: 9. The chain's CDR3 is CASRTQLRGTGELFF. For the CDR3, the DNA is TGTGCCAGTAGAACACAGCTCAGGGGGACCGGGGAGCTGTTTTTT. The full variable domain, its missing parts supplied by reference TRBV19 and TRBJ2-2, is DGGITQSPKYLFRKEGQNVTLSCEQNLNHDAMYWYRQDPGQGLRLIYYSQIVNDFQKGDIAEGYSVSREKKESFPLTVTSAQKNPTAFYLCASRTQLRGTGELFFGEGSRLTVL.

The rearrangement joins TRBV7-3 to TRBJ2-3; unclear D gene. V lost 5 bases and J lost 2, with 11 bases in between. This CDR3 contains 14 residues. Germline CDR1 and CDR2: SGHTA and FQGTGA. The CDR3: CASSPGRSTDTQYF. The CDR3 nucleotides read TGTGCCAGCAGCCCAGGACGATCCACAGATACGCAGTATTTT.

This sequence joins TRBV9 and TRBJ2-1, with a weak D call TRBD1 (5 bases). CDR3 length: 15 residues. Looked up from germline, CDR1 is SGDLS and CDR2 is YYNGEE. The V and J ends lost 0 bases and 2 bases respectively, with 9 bases between them. The chain's CDR3 is CASSVVTGTYNEQFF. As DNA, the CDR3 is TGTGCCAGCAGCGTAGTTACAGGCACCTACAATGAGCAGTTCTTC.

V usage is TRBV12-3 or TRBV12-4 and J usage is TRBJ2-2; no clear D gene. V was pared by 6 bases and J by 3 bases, with 5 bases between. The CDR3 spans 12 residues. CDR3 region: CASSRHTGELFF. The CDR3 DNA reads TGTGCCAGCAGCCGCCACACCGGGGAGCTGTTTTTT.